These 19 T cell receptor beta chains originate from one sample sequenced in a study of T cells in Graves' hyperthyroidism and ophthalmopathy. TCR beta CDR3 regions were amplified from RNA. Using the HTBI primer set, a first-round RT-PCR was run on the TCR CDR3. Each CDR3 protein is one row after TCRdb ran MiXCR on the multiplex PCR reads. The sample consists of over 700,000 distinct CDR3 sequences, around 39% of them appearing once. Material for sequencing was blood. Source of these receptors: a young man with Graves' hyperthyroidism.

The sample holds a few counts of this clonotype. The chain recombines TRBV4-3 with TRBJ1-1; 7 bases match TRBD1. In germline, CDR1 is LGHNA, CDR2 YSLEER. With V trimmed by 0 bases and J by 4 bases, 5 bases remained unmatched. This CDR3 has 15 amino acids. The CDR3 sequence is CASSQDDRVITEAFF. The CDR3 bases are TGCGCCAGCAGCCAAGATGACAGGGTTATCACTGAAGCTTTCTTT.

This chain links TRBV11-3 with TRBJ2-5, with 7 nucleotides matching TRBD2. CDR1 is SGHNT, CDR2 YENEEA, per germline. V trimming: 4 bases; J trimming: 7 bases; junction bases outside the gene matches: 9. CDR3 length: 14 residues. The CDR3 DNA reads TGTGCCAGCAGCTCACTAGCGCTATCGGTGACCCAGTACTTC. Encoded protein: CASSSLALSVTQYF.

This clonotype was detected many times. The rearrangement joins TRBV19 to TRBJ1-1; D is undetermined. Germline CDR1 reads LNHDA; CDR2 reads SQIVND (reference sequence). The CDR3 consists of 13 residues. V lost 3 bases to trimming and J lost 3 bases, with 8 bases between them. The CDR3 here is CASSISGYTEAFF. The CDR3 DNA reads TGTGCCAGTAGTATTTCTGGCTACACTGAAGCTTTCTTT.

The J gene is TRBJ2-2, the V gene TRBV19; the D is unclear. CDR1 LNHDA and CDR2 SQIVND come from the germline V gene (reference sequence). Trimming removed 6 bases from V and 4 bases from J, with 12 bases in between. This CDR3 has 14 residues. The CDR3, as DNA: TGTGCCAGTAGGGGCGGACCGACCACCGGGGAGCTGTTTTTT. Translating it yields CASRGGPTTGELFF.

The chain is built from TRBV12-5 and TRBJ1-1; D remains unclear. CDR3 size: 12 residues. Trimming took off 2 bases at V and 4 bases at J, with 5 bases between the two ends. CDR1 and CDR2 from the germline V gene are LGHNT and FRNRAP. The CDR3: CASGLWATEAFF. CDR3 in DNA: TGTGCTAGTGGTTTGTGGGCCACTGAAGCTTTCTTT.

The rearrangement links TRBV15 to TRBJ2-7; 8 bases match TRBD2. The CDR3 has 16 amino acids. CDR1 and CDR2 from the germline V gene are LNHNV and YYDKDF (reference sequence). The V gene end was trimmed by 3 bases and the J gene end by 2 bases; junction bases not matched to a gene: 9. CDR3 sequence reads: CATSSVVAGGTYEQYF. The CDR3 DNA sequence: TGTGCCACCAGCAGTGTCGTGGCGGGGGGAACCTACGAGCAGTACTTC.

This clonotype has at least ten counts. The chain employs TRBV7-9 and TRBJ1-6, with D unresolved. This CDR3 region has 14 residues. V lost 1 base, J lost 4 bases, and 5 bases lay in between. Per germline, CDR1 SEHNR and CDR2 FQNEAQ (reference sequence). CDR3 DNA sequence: TGTGCCAGCAGCTTAGAGGGTTATAATTCACCCCTCCACTTT. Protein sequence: CASSLEGYNSPLHF. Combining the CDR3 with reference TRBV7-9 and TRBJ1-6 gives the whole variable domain DTGVSQNPRHKITKRGQNVTFRCDPISEHNRLYWYRQTLGQGPEFLTYFQNEAQLEKSRLLSDRFSAERPKGSFSTLEIQRTEQGDSAMYLCASSLEGYNSPLHFGNGTRLTVT.

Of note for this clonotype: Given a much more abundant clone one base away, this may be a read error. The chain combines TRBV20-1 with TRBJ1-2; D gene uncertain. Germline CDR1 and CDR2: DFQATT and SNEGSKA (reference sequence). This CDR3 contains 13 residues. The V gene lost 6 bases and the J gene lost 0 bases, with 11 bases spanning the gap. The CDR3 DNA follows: TGCAGTGCCAGTTGGCGGCCTAACTATGGCTACACCTTC. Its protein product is CSASWRPNYGYTF.

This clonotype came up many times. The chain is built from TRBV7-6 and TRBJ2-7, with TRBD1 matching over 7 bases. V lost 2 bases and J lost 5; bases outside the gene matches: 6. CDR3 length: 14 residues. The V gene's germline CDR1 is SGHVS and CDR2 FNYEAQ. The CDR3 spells CASSLRTGVDEQYF. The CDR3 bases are TGTGCCAGCAGCTTACGGACAGGAGTGGACGAGCAGTACTTC.

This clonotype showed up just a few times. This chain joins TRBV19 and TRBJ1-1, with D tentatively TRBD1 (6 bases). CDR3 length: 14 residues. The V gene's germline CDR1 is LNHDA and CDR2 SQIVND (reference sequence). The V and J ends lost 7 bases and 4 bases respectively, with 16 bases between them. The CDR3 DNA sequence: TGTGCCAGTACCAACCTGGGGGCCCCCACTGAAGCTTTCTTT. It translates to CASTNLGAPTEAFF. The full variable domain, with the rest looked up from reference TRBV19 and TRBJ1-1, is DGGITQSPKYLFRKEGQNVTLSCEQNLNHDAMYWYRQDPGQGLRLIYYSQIVNDFQKGDIAEGYSVSREKKESFPLTVTSAQKNPTAFYLCASTNLGAPTEAFFGQGTRLTVV.

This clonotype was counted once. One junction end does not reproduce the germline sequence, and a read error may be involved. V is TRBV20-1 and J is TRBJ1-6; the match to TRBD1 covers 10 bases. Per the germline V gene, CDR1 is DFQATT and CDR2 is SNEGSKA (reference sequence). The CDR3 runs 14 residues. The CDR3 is CSARDDRGQPPLHF. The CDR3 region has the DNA TGCAGTGCCAGAGATGACAGGGGGCAACCACCCCTCCACTTT.

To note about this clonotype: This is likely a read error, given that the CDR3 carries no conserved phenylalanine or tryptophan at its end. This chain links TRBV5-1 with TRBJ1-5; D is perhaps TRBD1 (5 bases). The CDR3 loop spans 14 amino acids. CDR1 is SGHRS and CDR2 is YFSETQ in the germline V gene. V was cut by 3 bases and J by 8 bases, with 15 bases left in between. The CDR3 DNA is TGCGCCAGCAGCTCCGATGGGGTAGGGGAGCCCCAGCATCTT. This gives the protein CASSSDGVGEPQHL.

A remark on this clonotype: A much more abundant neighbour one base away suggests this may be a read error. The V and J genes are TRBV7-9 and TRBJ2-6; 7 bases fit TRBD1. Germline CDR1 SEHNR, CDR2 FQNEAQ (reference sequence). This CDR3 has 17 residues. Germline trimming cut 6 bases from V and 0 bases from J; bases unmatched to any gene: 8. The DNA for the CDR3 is TGTGCCAGCAGATCGGGACAGCTATTCTCTGGGGCCAACGTCCTGACTTTC. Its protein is CASRSGQLFSGANVLTF.

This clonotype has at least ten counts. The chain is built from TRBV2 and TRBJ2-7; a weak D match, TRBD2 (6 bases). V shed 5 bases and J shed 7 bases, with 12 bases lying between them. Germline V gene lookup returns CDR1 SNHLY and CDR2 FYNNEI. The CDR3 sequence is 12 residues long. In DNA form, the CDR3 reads TGTGCCAGCAGTCCCGGGACTGAAGAGCAGTACTTC. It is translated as CASSPGTEEQYF.

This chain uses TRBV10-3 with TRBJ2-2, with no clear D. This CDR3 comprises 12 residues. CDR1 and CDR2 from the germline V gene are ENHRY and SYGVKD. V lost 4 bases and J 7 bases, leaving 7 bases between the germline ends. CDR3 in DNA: TGTGCCATCAGTGGAATTAACGGGGAGCTGTTTTTT. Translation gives CAISGINGELFF.

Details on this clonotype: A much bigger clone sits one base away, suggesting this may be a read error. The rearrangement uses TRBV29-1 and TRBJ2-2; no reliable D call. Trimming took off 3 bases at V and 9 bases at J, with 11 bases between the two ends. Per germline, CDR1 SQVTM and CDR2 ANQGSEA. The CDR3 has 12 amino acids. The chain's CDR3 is CSVDLRTRELFF. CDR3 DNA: TGCAGCGTTGACCTTAGGACCCGGGAGCTGTTTTTT.

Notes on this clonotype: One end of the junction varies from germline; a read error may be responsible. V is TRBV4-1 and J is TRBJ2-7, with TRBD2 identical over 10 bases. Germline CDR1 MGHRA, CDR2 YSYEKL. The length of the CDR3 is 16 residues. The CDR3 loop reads CASSQDRSGRRYEQYF. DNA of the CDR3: TGTGCCAGCAGCCAAGATCGTAGCGGGAGGCGCTACGAGCAGTACTTC.

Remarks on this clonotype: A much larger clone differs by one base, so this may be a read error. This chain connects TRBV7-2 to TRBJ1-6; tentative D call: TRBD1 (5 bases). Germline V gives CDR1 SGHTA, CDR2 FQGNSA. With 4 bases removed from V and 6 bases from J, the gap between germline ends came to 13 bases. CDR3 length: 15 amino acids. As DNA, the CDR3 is TGTGCCAGCAGCTCAGTGGGGGGACCTAATTCACCCCTCCACTTT. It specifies CASSSVGGPNSPLHF.

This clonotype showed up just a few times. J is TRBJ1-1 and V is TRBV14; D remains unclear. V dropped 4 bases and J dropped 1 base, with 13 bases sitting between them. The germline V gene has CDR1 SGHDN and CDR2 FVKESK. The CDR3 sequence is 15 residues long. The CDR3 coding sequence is TGTGCCAGCAGCCGTGACCCCCTCGGGAACACTGAAGCTTTCTTT. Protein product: CASSRDPLGNTEAFF.